The present T cell receptor beta chain was sequenced within a study of CD8 T cells in ankylosing spondylitis (dated by TCRdb to about 2017). The study in broad terms: The study set out to find disease-linked TCR variants by profiling T cell receptor beta repertoires in ankylosing spondylitis patients and healthy donors. The whole study cohort included some 100 healthy donors and 25 or so ankylosing spondylitis patients. Peripheral blood samples were taken, and synovial fluid was additionally collected from ankylosing spondylitis patients. Summary of the overall study and its limitations: Some motif variants were previously reported in synovial fluid and blood of reactive arthritis patients, suggesting common disease-initiation mechanisms. The disease-linked clones were reported to be significantly enriched in matched synovial fluid samples from ankylosing spondylitis patients. A TCR beta motif made up of about eight highly homologous amino acid variants appeared to be characteristic of blood from ankylosing spondylitis patients. In peripheral blood, the disease-linked clones were found at relatively low frequencies and had a CD8+ phenotype.

V is clipped by 10 bases and J by 5 bases, and the sequence between their germline boundaries is 19 bases long. The germline V gene gives CDR1 as MNHNS and CDR2 as SASEGT. From the cysteine up to the phenylalanine, the CDR3 has a length of 14 residues. Kept here is only the CDR3 DNA, which spans 42 bases and is read in frame from base 1. Sequencing instrument: Illumina HiSeq 2500. Quantitative 5'-RACE with molecular barcodes was used to prepare TCR beta libraries. Under the source paper's analysis protocol: Disease-linked TCR variants were identified with a new computational method built on a probabilistic model of VDJ rearrangement. The public reads were quality trimmed at Q25 with fastp and then assembled into clones with MiXCR by TCRdb, keeping productive beta chains. Under each unique CDR3 protein, matching rows form one entry showing the most common genes and DNA. TCRdb's processing, not the study's, gives the V and J calls here. The sample yields over 450,000 distinct CDR3 sequences; about an eighth were counted once. The top ten constitute over 6.5% of the sample.

Regarding this clonotype: The clone's antigen remains unknown. The sample holds no much larger clone one base away, and base qualities are not on file.

Material for sequencing was blood, either unsorted or a sorted T cell fraction (not recorded which). This clonotype originated in a male donor with ankylosing spondylitis. The chain is assembled from TRBV6-1 and TRBJ2-3; a tentative D match to TRBD2 spans 6 bases. The nucleotide sequence reads as follows: TGTGCCACCTGTCCGGAGGACGGGAGAGATACGCAGTATTTT. Its protein is CATCPEDGRDTQYF.